Each of the 15 T cell receptor beta chains below was sequenced from the same sample in a study of immune evolution from preneoplasia to lung adenocarcinoma. Sequencing was performed with immunoSEQ multiplex PCR; in TCRdb, only in-frame clones are kept and a portion is missing. The sample includes around 10,000 clones, about 79% of them seen just once. The sample consisted of FFPE minimally invasive lung adenocarcinoma tissue. These receptors were obtained from a person aged 55-80 years with lung adenocarcinoma.

The chain carries TRBV12-2 and TRBJ1-1. TRBV12-2 is classified as a pseudogene. The CDR3 is made up of 14 amino acids. The CDR3 here is CASPWTGRYTEAFF. CDR3 sequence (DNA): TGTGCAAGTCCCTGGACGGGGAGATACACTGAAGCTTTCTTT.

V usage is TRBV7-9 and J usage is TRBJ2-7; the D gene is possibly TRBD2 (6 bases). V gave up 4 bases and J gave up 7 bases, with 14 bases separating them. The V gene's germline CDR1 is SEHNR and CDR2 FQNEAQ (reference sequence). CDR3 size: 13 residues. For the CDR3, the DNA is TGTGCCAGCAGCTGGGCGGGGTCCTGGGAGCAGTACTTC. It encodes CASSWAGSWEQYF.

The rearrangement uses TRBV11-3 and TRBJ1-2; D is ambiguous. This CDR3 spans 13 amino acids. V lost 0 bases, J lost 5 bases, and 7 bases lay in between. Germline V CDR1 and CDR2: SGHNT, YENEEA. The CDR3 loop is CASSLDPQYGYTF. The CDR3 region has the DNA TGTGCCAGCAGCTTAGACCCGCAGTATGGCTACACCTTC.

Remarks on this clone: Distinct nucleotide sequences in the sample also encode this CDR3. The chain carries TRBV2 and TRBJ2-3; perhaps TRBD1 as D (6 bases). This CDR3 has 12 amino acids. CDR1 and CDR2 from the germline V gene are SNHLY and FYNNEI. With 2 bases removed from V and 15 bases from J, the gap between germline ends came to 15 bases. The CDR3 DNA is TGTGCCAGCAGTGAACAGGGGCGATCACAATATTTT. This translates into CASSEQGRSQYF. Variable domain in full (rest from reference TRBV2 and TRBJ2-3): EPEVTQTPSHQVTQMGQEVILRCVPISNHLYFYWYRQILGQKVEFLVSFYNNEISEKSEIFDDQFSVERPDGSNFTLKIRSTKLEDSAMYFCASSEQGRSQYFGPGTRLTVL.

This rearrangement joins TRBV29-1 to TRBJ1-2; 9 nucleotides agree with TRBD1. Trimming removed 3 bases from V and 7 bases from J; junction bases left unmatched: 9. The CDR3 has 14 amino acids. Germline CDR1 SQVTM, CDR2 ANQGSEA. The CDR3 DNA is TGCAGCGTTGATAAAGGGACAGGGAGGTCTGGCTACACCTTC. Amino acids: CSVDKGTGRSGYTF. Full variable domain (missing parts from reference TRBV29-1 and TRBJ1-2): SAVISQKPSRDICQRGTSLTIQCQVDSQVTMMFWYRQQPGQSLTLIATANQGSEATYESGFVIDKFPISRPNLTFSTLTVSNMSPEDSSIYLCSVDKGTGRSGYTFGSGTRLTVV.

The gene calls are TRBV7-2 and TRBJ1-3; D is perhaps TRBD1 (6 bases). The CDR3 runs to 14 residues. Germline V lookup: CDR1 SGHTA, CDR2 FQGNSA. The V gene lost 6 bases and the J gene lost 4 bases, with 13 bases spanning the gap. CDR3 protein: CASRSGGPGNTIYF. The CDR3 nucleotides are TGTGCCAGCAGATCCGGGGGGCCCGGAAACACCATATATTTT.

CDR3 protein: CASSLGDRPYSTDTQYF. In DNA, the CDR3 is TGCGCCAGCAGCTTAGGGGACAGGCCTTATAGCACAGATACGCAGTATTTT. V is TRBV5-1 and J is TRBJ2-3, with 8 bases lining up with TRBD1. The germline V gene has CDR1 SGHRS and CDR2 YFSETQ. V gave up 2 bases and J gave up 0 bases; unmatched junction bases: 8. This CDR3 has 17 amino acids.

This chain connects TRBV5-1 to TRBJ2-4; weak D call: TRBD1 (6 bases). The CDR3 extends over 16 amino acids. The ends were cut back, 4 bases at V and 0 bases at J, with 14 bases in the middle. Germline assignment: CDR1 SGHRS and CDR2 YFSETQ. CDR3 bases: TGCGCCAGCAGCGCTGGGACAACACTAGCCAAAAACATTCAGTACTTC. It encodes CASSAGTTLAKNIQYF. Filled out from reference TRBV5-1 and TRBJ2-4, the complete variable domain reads KAGVTQTPRYLIKTRGQQVTLSCSPISGHRSVSWYQQTPGQGLQFLFEYFSETQRNKGNFPGRFSGRQFSNSRSEMNVSTLELGDSALYLCASSAGTTLAKNIQYFGAGTRLSVL.

The chain employs TRBV15 and TRBJ2-1; the match to TRBD2 covers 11 bases. V shed 4 bases, J shed 6 bases, and the junction held 5 bases outside the gene matches. The CDR3 loop spans 15 amino acids. Looked up from germline, CDR1 is LNHNV and CDR2 is YYDKDF (reference sequence). CDR3 DNA sequence: TGTGCCACCAGCACTAGCGGGGGGAGATTCAATGAGCAGTTCTTC. It translates to CATSTSGGRFNEQFF.

This clone appeared a few times. The V gene is TRBV28, the J gene TRBJ2-5; D unclear. Germline V lookup: CDR1 MDHEN, CDR2 SYDVKM. This CDR3 is built from 11 residues. The ends were cut back, 2 bases at V and 5 bases at J, with 3 bases in the middle. CDR3: CASSLVETQYF. CDR3 DNA sequence: TGTGCCAGCAGTTTAGTGGAGACCCAGTACTTC.

The V gene is TRBV30, the J gene TRBJ1-6; D perhaps matches TRBD1 (6 bases). CDR3 size: 14 residues. Germline V gene data show CDR1 as GTSNPN and CDR2 as SVGIG (reference sequence). With 0 bases removed from V and 9 bases from J, the gap between germline ends came to 12 bases. As DNA, the CDR3 is TGTGCCTGGAGTGTAGCAGGGGAAAGTTCACCCCTCCACTTT. Protein sequence: CAWSVAGESSPLHF.

This clone was found once. V is TRBV2 and J is TRBJ2-7; no clear D. Trimming left V 4 bases short and J 9 bases short, with 19 bases between. This CDR3 is 14 amino acids long. Per the germline V gene, CDR1 is SNHLY and CDR2 is FYNNEI. The CDR3 nucleotides read TGTGCCAGCAGTGGAATGACTTCCATCTCGGGGCAGTACTTC. Its translation is CASSGMTSISGQYF. The whole variable domain, filled in from reference TRBV2 and TRBJ2-7, reads EPEVTQTPSHQVTQMGQEVILRCVPISNHLYFYWYRQILGQKVEFLVSFYNNEISEKSEIFDDQFSVERPDGSNFTLKIRSTKLEDSAMYFCASSGMTSISGQYFGPGTRLTVT.

The rearrangement joins TRBV10-3 to TRBJ2-4; possibly TRBD2 for D (6 bases). V lost 4 bases and J lost 3, with 16 bases in between. Germline-derived CDR1 and CDR2 are ENHRY and SYGVKD. This CDR3 spans 16 amino acids. This CDR3 reads CAISGGVRSGKNIQYF. In nucleotides, the CDR3 is TGTGCCATCAGTGGGGGGGTGCGGAGTGGCAAAAACATTCAGTACTTC.

The chain links TRBV5-5 to TRBJ2-2; D ambiguous. The germline V and J ends were trimmed by 1 base and 4 bases, with 5 bases remaining between them. The germline V gene has CDR1 SGHKS and CDR2 YYEKEE (reference sequence). The length of the CDR3 is 13 residues. CDR3 loop: CASSLSATGELFF. CDR3 nucleotide sequence: TGTGCCAGCAGCTTGTCGGCCACCGGGGAGCTGTTTTTT. Filled out from reference TRBV5-5 and TRBJ2-2, the complete variable domain reads DAGVTQSPTHLIKTRGQQVTLRCSPISGHKSVSWYQQVLGQGPQFIFQYYEKEERGRGNFPDRFSARQFPNYSSELNVNALLLGDSALYLCASSLSATGELFFGEGSRLTVL.

The chain carries TRBV7-8 and TRBJ2-1; D is perhaps TRBD1 (5 bases). The length of the CDR3 is 15 residues. CDR1 is SGHVS, CDR2 FQNEAQ, per germline. The V end lost 4 bases, the J end lost 15 bases, and 25 bases lay between the germline ends. CDR3 amino acids: CASSSLTPTPGILFF. CDR3 coding DNA: TGTGCCAGCAGCTCCTTAACGCCGACTCCAGGGATTTTGTTCTTC.